What follows are 15 T cell receptor beta chains derived from one specimen sequenced in a study of Graves' ophthalmopathy and Graves' hyperthyroidism. Amplifying from RNA transcripts, the study obtained TCR beta CDR3 regions. HTBI-primed first-round RT-PCR preceded second-round multiplex PCR. TCRdb re-derived calls from the multiplex PCR reads in MiXCR, one entry per CDR3 protein. The table has around 660,000 distinct CDR3 sequences, approximately 39% seen once. The sample was peripheral blood. The receptors were gathered from an adult man with Graves' ophthalmopathy.

This clonotype was found once. The V gene is TRBV6-1, the J gene TRBJ1-5; 7 bases fit TRBD1. The CDR3 runs to 15 residues. Germline CDR1 MNHNS, CDR2 SASEGT. Trimming took 0 bases from V and 7 from J; bases not matched to a gene: 6. The CDR3 DNA follows: TGTGCCAGCAGTGAAGCCCTCGAGGGGGCACAGCCCCAGCATTTT. It encodes CASSEALEGAQPQHF.

Many counts were recorded for this clonotype. The V gene is TRBV20-1, the J gene TRBJ1-2, with 7 positions matching TRBD1. The trim removed 5 bases at V and 4 bases at J, leaving 4 bases unmatched. CDR3 size: 12 residues. Germline CDR1 DFQATT, CDR2 SNEGSKA (reference sequence). The CDR3 region is CSARDSRYGYTF. In DNA form, the CDR3 reads TGCAGTGCTCGGGACAGCCGCTATGGCTACACCTTC.

This clonotype appeared many times. The V and J genes are TRBV12-3 or TRBV12-4 and TRBJ1-4; 7 positions match TRBD1. This CDR3 spans 15 amino acids. V was clipped by 3 bases and J by 5 bases; unmatched bases: 6. This chain's CDR3 is CASSLPGQRNEKLFF. The CDR3 DNA reads as TGTGCCAGCAGTTTGCCGGGACAGAGGAATGAAAAACTGTTTTTT.

This clonotype was recorded at least ten times. This rearrangement joins TRBV19 to TRBJ2-5; D gene ambiguous. V lost 5 bases and J lost 9, with 10 bases in between. The CDR3 has 11 amino acids. From germline, CDR1 is LNHDA and CDR2 SQIVND (reference sequence). CDR3 DNA: TGTGCCAGTAGTGCACTCGGGTCCCAGTACTTC. It encodes CASSALGSQYF.

The chain is built from TRBV20-1 and TRBJ2-7; 8 nucleotides agree with TRBD1. The CDR3 runs to 14 residues. V shed 0 bases and J 1 base; nucleotides not matched to a gene: 2. CDR1 is DFQATT and CDR2 is SNEGSKA in the germline V gene (reference sequence). CDR3 nucleotide sequence: TGCAGTGCTAGAGATCACAGGGGGTCCTACGAGCAGTACTTC. It specifies CSARDHRGSYEQYF.

V and J are TRBV6-2 or TRBV6-3 and TRBJ2-7; D could derive from TRBD1 or TRBD2 (5 bases each). CDR3 length equals 14 residues. Trimming cost V 5 bases and J 3 bases, with 14 bases left between them. Germline CDR1 and CDR2: MNHEY and SVGEGT. CDR3 amino acids: CASSITEGLYEQYF. Here the CDR3 DNA reads TGTGCCAGCAGTATAACTGAGGGGCTCTACGAGCAGTACTTC.

This clonotype was observed a few times. A read error may account for a junction end that differs from germline. V is TRBV10-3 and J is TRBJ1-2, with TRBD1 identical over 8 bases. Germline V CDR1 and CDR2: ENHRY, SYGVKD. The CDR3 consists of 12 residues. The chain's CDR3 is CALRGPNYGYTF. The CDR3 DNA reads TGTGCCCTCAGGGGGCCTAACTATGGCTACACCTTC.

In its sample, this clonotype was seen many times. V and J are TRBV29-1 and TRBJ2-2; D might be TRBD1 (5 bases). Per the germline V gene, CDR1 is SQVTM and CDR2 is ANQGSEA. Trimming removed 0 bases at V and 4 bases at J, with 15 bases between. The CDR3 has 16 amino acids. DNA of the CDR3: TGCAGCGTTGAAGATCTTCATGGGGCAAGCACCGGGGAGCTGTTTTTT. Amino acid sequence: CSVEDLHGASTGELFF.

The chain joins TRBV20-1 to TRBJ2-2, with a weak D call TRBD2 (6 bases). Trimming cost V 0 bases and J 5 bases, with 13 bases left between them. The CDR3 extends over 15 amino acids. Germline V gives CDR1 DFQATT, CDR2 SNEGSKA (reference sequence). The CDR3 DNA reads TGCAGTGCTAGAGATACCGGGAGAGAAACCGGGGAGCTGTTTTTT. Translated, it gives CSARDTGRETGELFF.

This chain connects TRBV13 to TRBJ1-1; D ambiguous. The germline V gene encodes CDR1 PRHDT and CDR2 FYEKMQ (reference sequence). V was pared by 3 bases and J by 6 bases, with 23 bases between. This CDR3 region has 17 residues. The CDR3 region is CASSFPGQMVLVSEAFF. CDR3 nucleotides: TGTGCCAGCAGCTTTCCTGGGCAAATGGTATTGGTCTCTGAAGCTTTCTTT. Based on the CDR3 plus reference TRBV13 and TRBJ1-1, the full variable domain is AAGVIQSPRHLIKEKRETATLKCYPIPRHDTVYWYQQGPGQDPQFLISFYEKMQSDKGSIPDRFSAQQFSDYHSELNMSSLELGDSALYFCASSFPGQMVLVSEAFFGQGTRLTVV.

Points on this clonotype: One base away lies a much larger clone, so this may be a sequencing read error. The chain joins TRBV6-6 to TRBJ2-7; TRBD2 agrees at 8 bases. Germline-derived CDR1 and CDR2 are MNHNY and SVGAGI (reference sequence). V dropped 7 bases and J dropped 7; count of bases not matched to a gene: 9. This CDR3 has 13 residues. The DNA for the CDR3 is TGTGCCAGCACCGAACCTCGGGGGGGTGAGCAGTACTTC. Protein sequence: CASTEPRGGEQYF.

In this sample, this clonotype turned up once. One end of the junction varies from germline; a read error may be responsible. The chain carries TRBV25-1 and TRBJ1-6, with TRBD1 identical over 10 bases. From germline, CDR1 is MGHDK and CDR2 SYGVNS. The CDR3 length is 18 residues. CDR3 loop: CASSHPTGQGIPNSPLHF. The CDR3 DNA follows: TGCGCCAGCAGCCACCCAACGGGACAGGGGATTCCTAATTCACCCCTCCACTTT.

The V call is TRBV12-3 or TRBV12-4, the J call TRBJ2-6, with a tentative D call TRBD1 (5 bases). Trimming cost V 5 bases and J 2 bases, with 13 bases left between them. The CDR3 is 16 amino acids. This chain's CDR3 is CASSRPGYAGANVLTF. For the CDR3, the DNA is TGTGCCAGCAGTCGGCCAGGGTATGCTGGGGCCAACGTCCTGACTTTC.

For the CDR3, the DNA is TGTGCCGGCAGTGAAGGGACAGCAACAAATCAGCCCCAGCATTTT. It encodes CAGSEGTATNQPQHF. This sequence joins TRBV10-3 and TRBJ1-5; TRBD1 matches 7 bases. The J segment lost 4 bases and the V segment lost 11 bases, leaving 14 bases of the junction unmatched. Germline loops: CDR1 ENHRY, CDR2 SYGVKD. The CDR3 has 15 residues.

This clonotype was seen a handful of times. The gene calls are TRBV11-2 and TRBJ1-4; D perhaps matches TRBD1 (5 bases). CDR3 size: 19 residues. Between the trimmed V and J ends, which lost 5 bases and 4 bases, there was a span of 26 bases. Germline CDR1 and CDR2: SGHAT and FQNNGV. The CDR3 nucleotides are TGTGCCAGCAGCCACCTCTCCACTTTACCGGGACCCGATAATGAAAAACTGTTTTTT. This sequence encodes CASSHLSTLPGPDNEKLFF.